This TCR beta chain stems from a study of post-analysis software for immune sequencing data. Presence of unique molecular identifiers characterized the TCR beta cDNA libraries. TCRdb re-analysed the PCR reads in MiXCR, keeping a single row per CDR3 protein. The sample has 750,000 to 950,000 distinct CDR3 sequences; just over 45% are singletons. Regarding this clonotype: Its antigen is as yet unknown.

Whole-study findings and limits: Patients carried roughly 5 TRBV segments more frequently than controls did, and TRBV5-6, TRBV5-1 and TRBV20-1 were among them.

V was shortened by 1 base and J by 6 bases, with 10 bases between the two germline ends. Germline assignment: CDR1 SGHRS and CDR2 YFSETQ. This CDR3 is built from 13 residues. The chain carries TRBV5-1 and TRBJ1-1; D is possibly TRBD1 (5 bases). This receptor was identified in a girl aged 10-17 years with multiple sclerosis. The sequencing input was blood. The CDR3 nucleotides are TGCGCCAGCAGCTTGATGGGAGGGGCTGAAGCTTTCTTT. Its translation: CASSLMGGAEAFF. Variable domain in full (rest from reference TRBV5-1 and TRBJ1-1): KAGVTQTPRYLIKTRGQQVTLSCSPISGHRSVSWYQQTPGQGLQFLFEYFSETQRNKGNFPGRFSGRQFSNSRSEMNVSTLELGDSALYLCASSLMGGAEAFFGQGTRLTVV.